This passage covers 29 T cell receptor beta chains from one sample sequenced in a study of cytomegalovirus exposure and HLA in healthy donors. PCR employed 60 Vbeta and 13 Jbeta primers. Assay used: immunoSEQ multiplex PCR; TCRdb lists only in-frame clones, some missing. The data contain around 120,000 clones, approximately 70% of them seen just once; the ten biggest clones take up 8% to 9.5%. Sequencing was carried out using PBMCs. These receptors all stem from a middle-aged woman in good health and CMV-seropositive.

This clone was seen a single time. This chain connects TRBV4-2 to TRBJ2-5; 7 positions match TRBD2. The germline V gene has CDR1 LGHNA and CDR2 YNFKEQ. There are 15 residues in the CDR3. The V gene end was trimmed by 1 base and the J gene end by 2 bases; junction bases not matched to a gene: 4. The CDR3 nucleotides read TGTGCCAGCAGCCAAGGGGACTATCAACAAGAGACCCAGTACTTC. Its protein product is CASSQGDYQQETQYF.

The V call is TRBV11-2, the J call TRBJ1-1; D might be TRBD1 (5 bases). Germline CDR1 is SGHAT and CDR2 is FQNNGV. This CDR3 spans 13 amino acids. The germline V and J ends were trimmed by 5 bases and 1 base, with 8 bases remaining between them. The CDR3 protein is CASSQGRNTEAFF. As DNA, the CDR3 is TGTGCCAGCAGCCAGGGCCGGAACACTGAAGCTTTCTTT.

In DNA form, the CDR3 reads TGTGCCTGGAGTGTACATGTTATAGGACAGGGGGCGTCCTACGAGCAGTACTTC. Protein sequence: CAWSVHVIGQGASYEQYF. The rearrangement uses TRBV30 and TRBJ2-5; 11 bases are shared with TRBD1. The J call may be mistaken, given a closer DNA end match to TRBJ2-7. The CDR3 consists of 18 residues. The germline gives CDR1 GTSNPN, CDR2 SVGIG (reference sequence).

Comment on this clone: Relative to the germline gene, one junction end is altered; a read error may explain this. This CDR3 reads CASSRREGSYNERFF. CDR3 nucleotide sequence: TGTGCCAGCAGTCGGCGGGAGGGCTCCTACAATGAGCGGTTCTTC. The chain couples TRBV2 to TRBJ2-1, with TRBD2 matching over 9 bases. Germline CDR1 and CDR2: SNHLY and FYNNEI. This CDR3 spans 15 amino acids. Using reference TRBV2 and TRBJ2-1 for the parts outside the CDR3, the full variable domain is EPEVTQTPSHQVTQMGQEVILRCVPISNHLYFYWYRQILGQKVEFLVSFYNNEISEKSEIFDDQFSVERPDGSNFTLKIRSTKLEDSAMYFCASSRREGSYNERFFGPGTRLTVL.

This clone was observed once. The chain combines TRBV5-1 with TRBJ1-4, with TRBD1 matching over 8 bases. The CDR3 is 13 amino acids. Germline loops: CDR1 SGHRS, CDR2 YFSETQ. V shed 0 bases and J 11 bases; nucleotides not matched to a gene: 3. CDR3 nucleotides: TGCGCCAGCAGCTTGGGACAGGGGTCGAAACTGTTTTTT. Translated: CASSLGQGSKLFF.

This sequence joins TRBV5-4 and TRBJ1-1; 7 bases line up with TRBD1. V lost 4 bases, J lost 0 bases, and 9 bases stayed unmatched. Looked up from germline, CDR1 is SGHNT and CDR2 is YYREEE (reference sequence). The CDR3 has 16 residues. CDR3 loop: CASSGDSRNLNTEAFF. DNA of the CDR3: TGTGCCAGCAGCGGGGACAGTAGAAATCTGAACACTGAAGCTTTCTTT.

The chain links TRBV27 to TRBJ1-2, with 7 bases lining up with TRBD1. Germline V gene lookup returns CDR1 MNHEY and CDR2 SMNVEV (reference sequence). The CDR3 spans 15 residues. Losses at the gene ends were 6 bases for V and 3 bases for J; bases not matched to a gene: 10. The CDR3, as DNA: TGTGCCAGCAGCCCATTGACAGGGAAGGACTATGGCTACACCTTC. This gives the protein CASSPLTGKDYGYTF.

V is TRBV2 and J is TRBJ2-7; TRBD2 matches 10 bases. Per the germline V gene, CDR1 is SNHLY and CDR2 is FYNNEI. The CDR3 totals 18 residues. With 4 bases clipped from V and 4 bases from J, the junction kept 16 bases outside the gene matches. This CDR3 reads CASSGGIAGGSKGYEQYF. In DNA, the CDR3 is TGTGCCAGCAGTGGCGGAATAGCGGGAGGCTCCAAGGGGTACGAGCAGTACTTC.

The rearrangement uses TRBV6-5 and TRBJ1-2; TRBD1 agrees at 7 bases. CDR1 is MNHEY and CDR2 is SVGAGI in the germline V gene. CDR3 length: 14 amino acids. V lost 5 bases to trimming and J lost 4 bases; unmatched junction nucleotides: 7. The CDR3 DNA is TGTGCCAGCAGTCGACAGGGTAGCGGCTATGGCTACACCTTC. Translating gives CASSRQGSGYGYTF.

This chain uses TRBV6-1 with TRBJ2-1; TRBD2 matches at 8 bases. The V gene end was trimmed by 4 bases and the J gene end by 5 bases; junction bases not matched to a gene: 7. The CDR3 has 15 amino acids. Germline CDR1 and CDR2: MNHNS and SASEGT. In DNA form, the CDR3 reads TGTGCCAGCAGTGCCCGGTTTAGCGGGAACAATGAGCAGTTCTTC. It translates to CASSARFSGNNEQFF.

This clone was seen only a few times. The chain couples TRBV29-1 to TRBJ1-1; D is unclear. Trimming shortened V by 3 bases and J by 1 base, and 3 bases separated the two germline ends. CDR1 and CDR2 from the germline V gene are SQVTM and ANQGSEA. The CDR3 totals 11 residues. The CDR3 coding sequence is TGCAGCGTTGAGAGGAACACTGAAGCTTTCTTT. Translating it yields CSVERNTEAFF.

The rearrangement joins TRBV6-5 to TRBJ2-5, with 8 bases aligning to TRBD1. CDR1 and CDR2 (germline): MNHEY, SVGAGI. The CDR3 covers 13 residues. Trimming took 6 bases from V and 9 from J; bases not matched to a gene: 9. Here the CDR3 DNA reads TGTGCCAGCAGGCCGACAGGGGTTAGGTCCCAGTACTTC. It encodes CASRPTGVRSQYF.

This clone appeared once. V gene TRBV28 combines with J gene TRBJ2-5; 9 nucleotides match TRBD1. With 6 bases clipped from V and 5 bases from J, the junction kept 7 bases outside the gene matches. This CDR3 has 14 amino acids. The germline V gene has CDR1 MDHEN and CDR2 SYDVKM. The CDR3 DNA sequence: TGTGCCAGCAGAGGGACAGGGACGAGGGAGACCCAGTACTTC. Protein sequence: CASRGTGTRETQYF.

This rearrangement joins TRBV27 to TRBJ2-7, with 8 positions matching TRBD2. Germline values: CDR1 MNHEY, CDR2 SMNVEV (reference sequence). The V segment lost 8 bases and the J segment 2 bases; nucleotides outside the gene matches: 11. CDR3 length: 15 amino acids. This chain's CDR3 is CASGPLLAATYEQYF. The CDR3, as DNA: TGTGCCAGCGGGCCCCTACTAGCGGCAACCTACGAGCAGTACTTC.

The chain joins TRBV7-2 to TRBJ1-2; 8 bases agree with TRBD1. With V trimmed by 8 bases and J by 11 bases, 7 bases remained unmatched. The CDR3 totals 11 residues. Germline V lookup: CDR1 SGHTA, CDR2 FQGNSA. For the CDR3, the DNA is TGTGCCAGCGCGACAGGGGTTGGTTACACCTTC. Translated: CASATGVGYTF.

The V and J genes are TRBV6-1 and TRBJ1-2; D is perhaps TRBD1 (6 bases). Trimming took off 1 base at V and 4 bases at J, with 13 bases between the two ends. Per the germline V gene, CDR1 is MNHNS and CDR2 is SASEGT. CDR3 length: 15 residues. The CDR3 here is CASSEVDSGGYGYTF. The CDR3 DNA follows: TGTGCCAGCAGTGAAGTGGACAGCGGTGGCTATGGCTACACCTTC.

CDR3 in amino acids: CASSQSGDSTEAFF. Written as DNA, the CDR3 is TGTGCCAGCAGCCAATCCGGTGATAGCACTGAAGCTTTCTTT. V usage is TRBV4-2 and J usage is TRBJ1-1; D not resolved. Germline V CDR1 and CDR2: LGHNA, YNFKEQ. The CDR3 covers 14 residues. V dropped 2 bases and J dropped 4 bases, with 11 bases sitting between them.

The gene calls are TRBV9 and TRBJ2-7; 8 bases line up with TRBD2. This CDR3 is built from 16 residues. Germline V lookup: CDR1 SGDLS, CDR2 YYNGEE. With 2 bases clipped from V and 0 bases from J, the junction kept 7 bases outside the gene matches. In nucleotides, the CDR3 is TGTGCCAGCAGCGTCGGACTAGCCGAAAGCTCCTACGAGCAGTACTTC. This gives the protein CASSVGLAESSYEQYF.

The V and J genes are TRBV5-4 and TRBJ1-4; weak D call: TRBD1 (5 bases). This CDR3 is built from 14 residues. The germline V gene encodes CDR1 SGHNT and CDR2 YYREEE (reference sequence). V was shortened by 0 bases and J by 7 bases, with 10 bases between the two germline ends. This CDR3 is CASSLGGTGEKLFF. The CDR3 nucleotides read TGTGCCAGCAGCTTGGGGGGCACAGGTGAAAAACTGTTTTTT.

The J gene is TRBJ2-1, the V gene TRBV5-1; 8 positions agree with TRBD2. Germline V gene data show CDR1 as SGHRS and CDR2 as YFSETQ. CDR3 size: 15 residues. The trim removed 2 bases at V and 5 bases at J, leaving 6 bases unmatched. This chain's CDR3 is CASSFSGGADNEQFF. The DNA for the CDR3 is TGCGCCAGCAGCTTTTCGGGGGGGGCGGACAATGAGCAGTTCTTC.

This chain joins TRBV21-1 and TRBJ2-1; the table's TRBD2 call for D was not verified on the DNA. TRBV21-1 is tagged as a pseudogene. This CDR3 is 18 amino acids long. CDR3 loop: CASSKRLAGGTSYNEQFF. The DNA of the CDR3 is TGTGCCAGCAGCAAACGGCTAGCGGGGGGGACCTCCTACAATGAGCAGTTCTTC.

This clone was detected only a few times. The gene calls are TRBV27 and TRBJ2-1; tentative D call: TRBD1 (6 bases). The CDR3 is 16 residues long. Trimming removed 2 bases at V and 0 bases at J, with 11 bases between. The germline CDR1 and CDR2 sequences are MNHEY and SMNVEV (reference sequence). The CDR3 reads CASSLQGMPSYNEQFF. The CDR3 DNA sequence: TGTGCCAGCAGTTTACAGGGGATGCCCTCCTACAATGAGCAGTTCTTC.

This chain joins TRBV7-9 and TRBJ2-7; TRBD2 aligns across 7 bases. Unmatched junction bases numbered 3, after V lost 4 bases and J lost 3 bases. This CDR3 comprises 13 residues. Germline V lookup: CDR1 SEHNR, CDR2 FQNEAQ (reference sequence). The CDR3, as DNA: TGTGCCAGCAGCTCGTCGGGGGGCTACGAGCAGTACTTC. Protein sequence: CASSSSGGYEQYF.

This clone was counted only a few times. Other DNA variants within this sample encode the same CDR3. The chain links TRBV4-1 to TRBJ2-7, with D possibly TRBD2 on 5 matching bases. The CDR3 is made up of 14 amino acids. The V and J ends lost 0 bases and 2 bases respectively, with 8 bases between them. The germline gives CDR1 MGHRA, CDR2 YSYEKL. The CDR3 DNA reads as TGCGCCAGCAGCCAAGACCCGGGGACCTACGAGCAGTACTTC. Its protein product is CASSQDPGTYEQYF.

This chain links TRBV7-9 with TRBJ2-1; 7 nucleotides agree with TRBD2. Germline lookup yields CDR1 SEHNR and CDR2 FQNEAQ (reference sequence). The CDR3 runs 14 residues. Unmatched junction bases numbered 4, after V lost 3 bases and J lost 5 bases. DNA for the CDR3: TGTGCCAGCAGCTTTAAGGGAGGGCACAATGAGCAGTTCTTC. Its translation: CASSFKGGHNEQFF.

The V call is TRBV11-1, the J call TRBJ2-2; D not certain. The V gene's germline CDR1 is SGHAT and CDR2 FQDESV (reference sequence). The V and J ends lost 4 bases and 7 bases respectively, with 7 bases between them. The CDR3 extends over 12 amino acids. The CDR3 DNA follows: TGTGCCAGCAGCTCCATTAGCGGGGAGCTGTTTTTT. Protein: CASSSISGELFF. Filled out from reference TRBV11-1 and TRBJ2-2, the complete variable domain reads EAEVAQSPRYKITEKSQAVAFWCDPISGHATLYWYRQILGQGPELLVQFQDESVVDDSQLPKDRFSAERLKGVDSTLKIQPAELGDSAMYLCASSSISGELFFGEGSRLTVL.

The sample holds one count of this clone. The chain uses TRBV19 and TRBJ2-7; D remains ambiguous. The CDR3 is made up of 14 amino acids. Trimming pared 6 bases from V and 0 bases from J, leaving 12 bases between. Germline lookup yields CDR1 LNHDA and CDR2 SQIVND (reference sequence). As DNA, the CDR3 is TGTGCCAGTAGCGGCGTCTACAGCTCCTACGAGCAGTACTTC. Its protein is CASSGVYSSYEQYF.

This sequence joins TRBV7-8 and TRBJ2-7; D perhaps matches TRBD2 (5 bases). The CDR3 has 12 amino acids. Germline CDR1 SGHVS, CDR2 FQNEAQ. Trimming took 9 bases from V and 6 from J, leaving 15 bases between them. DNA for the CDR3: TGTGCCAGTTTCCGGGAATTCTCCGAGCAGTACTTC. Translation gives CASFREFSEQYF.

V is TRBV19 and J is TRBJ1-5, with 7 bases that match TRBD1. Trimming removed 6 bases from V and 3 bases from J; junction bases left unmatched: 8. The CDR3 sequence is 15 residues long. The V gene's germline CDR1 is LNHDA and CDR2 SQIVND (reference sequence). For the CDR3, the DNA is TGTGCCAGTAGAGGGGGACAGTCGTTCAATCAGCCCCAGCATTTT. Its translation: CASRGGQSFNQPQHF.